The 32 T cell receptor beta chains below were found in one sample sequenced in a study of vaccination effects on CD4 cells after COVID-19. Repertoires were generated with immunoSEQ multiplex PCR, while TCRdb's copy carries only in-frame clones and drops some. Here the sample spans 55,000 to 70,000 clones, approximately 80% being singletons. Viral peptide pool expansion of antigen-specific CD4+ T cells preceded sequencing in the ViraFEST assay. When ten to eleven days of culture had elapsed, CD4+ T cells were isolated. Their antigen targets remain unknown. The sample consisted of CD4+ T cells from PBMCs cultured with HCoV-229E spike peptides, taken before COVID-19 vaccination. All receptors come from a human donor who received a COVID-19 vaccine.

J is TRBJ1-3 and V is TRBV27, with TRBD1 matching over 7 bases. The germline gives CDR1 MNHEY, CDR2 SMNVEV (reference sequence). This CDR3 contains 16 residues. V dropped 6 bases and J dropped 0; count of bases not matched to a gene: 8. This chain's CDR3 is CASSSRTGPSGNTIYF. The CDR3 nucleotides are TGTGCCAGCAGCTCCCGGACAGGCCCCTCTGGAAACACCATATATTTT.

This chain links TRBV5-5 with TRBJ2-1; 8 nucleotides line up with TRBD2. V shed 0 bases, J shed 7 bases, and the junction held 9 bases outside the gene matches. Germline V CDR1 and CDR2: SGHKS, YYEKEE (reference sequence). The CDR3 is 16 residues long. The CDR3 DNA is TGTGCCAGCAGCTTGGGCTTATCGGGGGGGCAGAATGAGCAGTTCTTC. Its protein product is CASSLGLSGGQNEQFF. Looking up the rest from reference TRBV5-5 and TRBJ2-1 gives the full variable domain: DAGVTQSPTHLIKTRGQQVTLRCSPISGHKSVSWYQQVLGQGPQFIFQYYEKEERGRGNFPDRFSARQFPNYSSELNVNALLLGDSALYLCASSLGLSGGQNEQFFGPGTRLTVL.

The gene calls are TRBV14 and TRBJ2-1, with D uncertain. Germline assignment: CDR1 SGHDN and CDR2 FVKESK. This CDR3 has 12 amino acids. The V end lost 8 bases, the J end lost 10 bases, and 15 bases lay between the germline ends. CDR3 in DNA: TGTGCCAGCTCCCTGACCGGACGGGAGCAGTTCTTC. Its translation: CASSLTGREQFF.

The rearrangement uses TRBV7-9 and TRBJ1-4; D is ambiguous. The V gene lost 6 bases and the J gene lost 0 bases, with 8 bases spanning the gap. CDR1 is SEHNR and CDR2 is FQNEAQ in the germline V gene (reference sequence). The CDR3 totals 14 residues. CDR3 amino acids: CASRTLATNEKLFF. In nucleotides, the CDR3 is TGTGCCAGCAGAACCCTTGCAACTAATGAAAAACTGTTTTTT. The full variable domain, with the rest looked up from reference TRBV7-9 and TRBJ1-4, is DTGVSQNPRHKITKRGQNVTFRCDPISEHNRLYWYRQTLGQGPEFLTYFQNEAQLEKSRLLSDRFSAERPKGSFSTLEIQRTEQGDSAMYLCASRTLATNEKLFFGSGTQLSVL.

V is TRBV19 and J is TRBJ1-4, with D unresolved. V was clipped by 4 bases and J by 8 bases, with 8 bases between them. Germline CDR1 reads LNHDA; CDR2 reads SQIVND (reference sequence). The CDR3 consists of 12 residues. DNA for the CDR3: TGTGCCAGTAGTAGTCTTGGGGAAAAACTGTTTTTT. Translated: CASSSLGEKLFF.

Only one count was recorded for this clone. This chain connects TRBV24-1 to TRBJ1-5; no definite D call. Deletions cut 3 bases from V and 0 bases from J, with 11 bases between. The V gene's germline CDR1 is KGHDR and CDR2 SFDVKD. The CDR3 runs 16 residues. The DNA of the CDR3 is TGTGCCACCAGTGATCCGTCCACAGATAGCAATCAGCCCCAGCATTTT. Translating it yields CATSDPSTDSNQPQHF.

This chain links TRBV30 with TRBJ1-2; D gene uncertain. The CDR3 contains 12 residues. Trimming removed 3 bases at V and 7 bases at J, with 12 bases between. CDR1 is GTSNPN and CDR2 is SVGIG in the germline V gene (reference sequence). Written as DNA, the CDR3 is TGTGCCTGGAGCGAACAGTTCTCTGGCTACACCTTC. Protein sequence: CAWSEQFSGYTF. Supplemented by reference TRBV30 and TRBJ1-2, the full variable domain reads SQTIHQWPATLVQPVGSPLSLECTVEGTSNPNLYWYRQAAGRGLQLLFYSVGIGQISSEVPQNLSASRPQDRQFILSSKKLLLSDSGFYLCAWSEQFSGYTFGSGTRLTVV.

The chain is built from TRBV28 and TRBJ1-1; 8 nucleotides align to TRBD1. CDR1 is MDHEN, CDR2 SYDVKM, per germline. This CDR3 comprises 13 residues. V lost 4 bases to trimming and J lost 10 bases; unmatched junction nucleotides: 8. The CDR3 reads CASSYYQTGGAFF. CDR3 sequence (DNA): TGTGCCAGCAGTTATTATCAAACAGGGGGAGCTTTCTTT.

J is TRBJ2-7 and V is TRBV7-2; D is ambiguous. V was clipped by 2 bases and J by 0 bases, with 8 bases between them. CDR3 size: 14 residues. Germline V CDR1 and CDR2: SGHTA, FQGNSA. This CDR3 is CASSLQAVSYEQYV. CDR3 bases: TGTGCCAGCAGCTTACAGGCGGTCTCCTACGAGCAGTACGTC.

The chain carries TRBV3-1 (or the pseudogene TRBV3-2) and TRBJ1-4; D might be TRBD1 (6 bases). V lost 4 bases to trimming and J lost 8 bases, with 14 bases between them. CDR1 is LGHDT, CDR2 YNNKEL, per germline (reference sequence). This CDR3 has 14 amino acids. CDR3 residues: CASSPLERGEKLFF. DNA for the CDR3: TGTGCCAGCAGCCCCTTAGAGAGGGGGGAAAAACTGTTTTTT.

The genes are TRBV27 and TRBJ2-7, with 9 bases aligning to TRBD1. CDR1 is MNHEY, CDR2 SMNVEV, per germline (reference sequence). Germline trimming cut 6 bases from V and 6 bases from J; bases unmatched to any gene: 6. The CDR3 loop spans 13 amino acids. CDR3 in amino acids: CASSRQGVGEQYV. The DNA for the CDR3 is TGTGCCAGCAGCCGACAGGGGGTGGGCGAGCAGTACGTC.

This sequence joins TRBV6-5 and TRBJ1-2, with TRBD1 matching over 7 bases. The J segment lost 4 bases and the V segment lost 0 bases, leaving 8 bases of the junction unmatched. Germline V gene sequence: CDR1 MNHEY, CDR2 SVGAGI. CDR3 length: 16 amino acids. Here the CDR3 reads CASSYSNRGRGYGYTF. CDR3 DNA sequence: TGTGCCAGCAGTTACTCCAACAGGGGCCGGGGCTATGGCTACACCTTC.

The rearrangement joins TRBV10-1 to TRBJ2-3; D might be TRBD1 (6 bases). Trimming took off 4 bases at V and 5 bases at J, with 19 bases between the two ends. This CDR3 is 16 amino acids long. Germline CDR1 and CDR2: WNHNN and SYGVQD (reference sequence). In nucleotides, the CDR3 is TGCGCCAGCAGTGCCGTCGGGACAATACCCGGAGATACGCAGTATTTT. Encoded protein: CASSAVGTIPGDTQYF.

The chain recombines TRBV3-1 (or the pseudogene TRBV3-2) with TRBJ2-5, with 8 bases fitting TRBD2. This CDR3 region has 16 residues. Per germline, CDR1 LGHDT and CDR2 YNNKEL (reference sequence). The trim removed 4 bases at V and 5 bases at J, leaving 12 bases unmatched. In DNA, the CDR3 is TGTGCCAGCAGCCCCACCGGGACTAGTAAGAGGGAGACCCAGTACTTC. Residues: CASSPTGTSKRETQYF.

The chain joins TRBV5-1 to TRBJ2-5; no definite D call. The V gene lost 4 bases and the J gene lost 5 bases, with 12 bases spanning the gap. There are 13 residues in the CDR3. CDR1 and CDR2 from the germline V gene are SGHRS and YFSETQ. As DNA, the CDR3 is TGCGCCAGCAGCCCCCGGGTCTTCGAGACCCAGTACTTC. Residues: CASSPRVFETQYF. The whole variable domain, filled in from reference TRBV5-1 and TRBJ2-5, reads KAGVTQTPRYLIKTRGQQVTLSCSPISGHRSVSWYQQTPGQGLQFLFEYFSETQRNKGNFPGRFSGRQFSNSRSEMNVSTLELGDSALYLCASSPRVFETQYFGPGTRLLVL.

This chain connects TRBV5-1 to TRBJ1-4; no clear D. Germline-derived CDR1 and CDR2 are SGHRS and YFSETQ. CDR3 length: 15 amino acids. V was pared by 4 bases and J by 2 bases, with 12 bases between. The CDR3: CASSLPGSTNEKLFF. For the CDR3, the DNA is TGCGCCAGCAGCCTTCCGGGTAGTACTAATGAAAAACTGTTTTTT.

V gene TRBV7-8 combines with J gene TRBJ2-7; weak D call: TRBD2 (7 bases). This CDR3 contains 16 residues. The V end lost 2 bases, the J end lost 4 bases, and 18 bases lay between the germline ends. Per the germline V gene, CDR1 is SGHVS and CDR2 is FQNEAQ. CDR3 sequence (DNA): TGTGCCAGCAGCTTACTGAATGGGGGGGCGCAGTACGAGCAGTACGTC. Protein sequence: CASSLLNGGAQYEQYV.

The CDR3 spells CASRGGQGGGTDTQYF. For the CDR3, the DNA is TGTGCCAGCAGAGGAGGACAGGGGGGGGGTACAGATACGCAGTATTTT. The chain couples TRBV28 to TRBJ2-3, with 10 positions matching TRBD1. The V segment lost 6 bases and the J segment 3 bases; nucleotides outside the gene matches: 9. In germline, CDR1 is MDHEN, CDR2 SYDVKM. There are 16 residues in the CDR3.

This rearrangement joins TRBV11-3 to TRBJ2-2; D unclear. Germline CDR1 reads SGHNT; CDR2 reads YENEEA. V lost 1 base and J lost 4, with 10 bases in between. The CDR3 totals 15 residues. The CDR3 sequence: CASSLGRTTTGELFF. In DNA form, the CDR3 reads TGTGCCAGCAGCTTAGGAAGGACCACCACCGGGGAGCTGTTTTTT.

The CDR3 DNA follows: TGTGCCAGCAGCCCCAGGGGGGGGCGCGACTATGGCTACACCTTC. Its protein product is CASSPRGGRDYGYTF. The chain combines TRBV3-1 (or the pseudogene TRBV3-2) with TRBJ1-2, with TRBD1 matching over 7 bases. The V gene end was trimmed by 4 bases and the J gene end by 3 bases; junction bases not matched to a gene: 8. The CDR3 contains 15 residues. CDR1 and CDR2 from the germline V gene are LGHDT and YNNKEL (reference sequence).

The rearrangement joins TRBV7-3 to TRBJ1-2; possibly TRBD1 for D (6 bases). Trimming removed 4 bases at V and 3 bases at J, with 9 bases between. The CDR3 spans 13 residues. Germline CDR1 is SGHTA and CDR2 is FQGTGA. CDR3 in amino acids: CASSSTGYYGYTF. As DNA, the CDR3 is TGTGCCAGCAGCTCCACAGGGTACTATGGCTACACCTTC.

CDR3 sequence reads: CATSDQWVYTF. In nucleotides, the CDR3 is TGTGCCACCAGTGATCAGTGGGTATACACCTTC. The V gene is TRBV24-1, the J gene TRBJ1-2; D gene unclear. The V and J ends lost 3 bases and 11 bases respectively, with 9 bases between them. Germline CDR1 is KGHDR and CDR2 is SFDVKD. The CDR3 is made up of 11 amino acids.

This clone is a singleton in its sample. As DNA, the CDR3 is TGTGCCAGCAGCTTGGGACCGGGGGGCACAGATACGCAGTATTTT. This gives the protein CASSLGPGGTDTQYF. The genes are TRBV5-5 and TRBJ2-3; possible D gene TRBD2, 6 bases. Germline V gene sequence: CDR1 SGHKS, CDR2 YYEKEE (reference sequence). Trimming removed 0 bases from V and 1 base from J, with 9 bases in between. This CDR3 region has 15 residues.

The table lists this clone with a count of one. For the CDR3, the DNA is TGTGCCAGCAGGTTCGGGGGATCCACTAACTATGGCTACACCTTC. It specifies CASRFGGSTNYGYTF. The chain combines TRBV6-5 with TRBJ1-2; TRBD1 might be the D (5 bases). V shed 6 bases and J shed 0 bases, with 14 bases lying between them. The CDR3 consists of 15 residues. Germline CDR1 and CDR2: MNHEY and SVGAGI.

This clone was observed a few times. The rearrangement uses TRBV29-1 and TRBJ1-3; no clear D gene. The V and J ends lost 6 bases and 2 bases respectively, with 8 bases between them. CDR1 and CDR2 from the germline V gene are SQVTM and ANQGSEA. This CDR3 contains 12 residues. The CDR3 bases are TGCAGCGTCACAGACACTGGAAACACCATATATTTT. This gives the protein CSVTDTGNTIYF.

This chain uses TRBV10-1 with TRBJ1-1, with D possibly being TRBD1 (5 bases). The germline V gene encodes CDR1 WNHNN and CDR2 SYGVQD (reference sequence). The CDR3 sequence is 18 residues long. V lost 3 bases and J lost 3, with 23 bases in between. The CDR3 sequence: CASSESPVTVWGDTEAFF. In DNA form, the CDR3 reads TGCGCCAGCAGTGAATCTCCCGTGACAGTCTGGGGGGACACTGAAGCTTTCTTT.

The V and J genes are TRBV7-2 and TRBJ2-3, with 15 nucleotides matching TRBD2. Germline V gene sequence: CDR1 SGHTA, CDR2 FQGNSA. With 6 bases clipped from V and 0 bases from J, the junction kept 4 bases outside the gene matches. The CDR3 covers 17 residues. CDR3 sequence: CASRGTSGGHSTDTQYF. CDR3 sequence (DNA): TGTGCCAGCAGGGGGACTAGCGGGGGGCATAGCACAGATACGCAGTATTTT.

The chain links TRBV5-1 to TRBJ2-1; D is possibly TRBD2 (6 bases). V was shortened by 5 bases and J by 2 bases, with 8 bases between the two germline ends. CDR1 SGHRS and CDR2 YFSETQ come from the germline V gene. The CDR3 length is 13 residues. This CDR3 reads CASRGEAYNEQFF. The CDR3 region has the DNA TGCGCCAGCAGAGGGGAGGCCTACAATGAGCAGTTCTTC.

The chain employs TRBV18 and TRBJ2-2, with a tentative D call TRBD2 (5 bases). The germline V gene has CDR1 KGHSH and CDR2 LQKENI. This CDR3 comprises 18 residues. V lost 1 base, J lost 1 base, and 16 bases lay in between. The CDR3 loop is CASSPLNKRGLNTGELFF. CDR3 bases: TGTGCCAGCTCACCACTGAATAAGAGAGGACTGAACACCGGGGAGCTGTTTTTT.

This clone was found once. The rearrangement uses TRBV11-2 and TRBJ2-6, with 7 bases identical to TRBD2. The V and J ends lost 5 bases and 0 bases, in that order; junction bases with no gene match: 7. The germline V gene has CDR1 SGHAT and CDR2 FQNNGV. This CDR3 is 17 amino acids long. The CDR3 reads CASSGWRGSSGANVLTF. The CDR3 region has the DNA TGTGCCAGCAGCGGCTGGCGGGGGAGCTCTGGGGCCAACGTCCTGACTTTC. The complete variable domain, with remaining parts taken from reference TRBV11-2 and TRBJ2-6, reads EAGVAQSPRYKIIEKRQSVAFWCNPISGHATLYWYQQILGQGPKLLIQFQNNGVVDDSQLPKDRFSAERLKGVDSTLKIQPAKLEDSAVYLCASSGWRGSSGANVLTFGAGSRLTVL.

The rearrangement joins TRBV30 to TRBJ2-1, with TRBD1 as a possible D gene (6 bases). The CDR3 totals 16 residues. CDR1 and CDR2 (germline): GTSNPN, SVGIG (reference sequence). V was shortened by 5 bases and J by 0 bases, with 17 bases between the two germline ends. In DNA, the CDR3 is TGTGCCTGGGACCCGACAGGCCCAAGCTCCTACAATGAGCAGTTCTTC. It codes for CAWDPTGPSSYNEQFF.

The CDR3, as DNA: TGTGCCACCCCCACAGCGGGGCTGAACACCGGGGAGCTGTTTTTT. Translation gives CATPTAGLNTGELFF. The rearrangement joins TRBV27 to TRBJ2-2; 7 bases agree with TRBD2. Germline CDR1 MNHEY, CDR2 SMNVEV (reference sequence). V trimming: 10 bases; J trimming: 1 base; junction bases outside the gene matches: 9. The CDR3 sequence is 15 residues long.